This TCR beta chain emerged from a study of shared clonotypes between healthy human individuals. Only in-frame clones appear in the TCRdb table, and some are missing; sequencing was by immunoSEQ multiplex PCR. The sample includes about 2 million clones, approximately 95% seen only once; the top ten take less than 1.5%. Only CD45RO-negative cells positively selected for CCR7 counted as naive CD8 cells, so terminally differentiated effector memory CD45RA+ cells were excluded. The clonotype comes from a man between 18 and 35 years old in good health. The sample taken for sequencing was naive CD8+ T cells sorted from blood.

The CDR3 DNA reads as TGTGCCAGCAGCTTAGGCCTAGGCGCGGGAATAACAGATACGCAGTATTTT. This translates into CASSLGLGAGITDTQYF. The chain combines TRBV13 with TRBJ2-3; TRBD2 might be the D (6 bases). V was shortened by 0 bases and J by 3 bases, with 16 bases between the two germline ends. CDR3 length: 17 amino acids. The germline V gene encodes CDR1 PRHDT and CDR2 FYEKMQ (reference sequence).